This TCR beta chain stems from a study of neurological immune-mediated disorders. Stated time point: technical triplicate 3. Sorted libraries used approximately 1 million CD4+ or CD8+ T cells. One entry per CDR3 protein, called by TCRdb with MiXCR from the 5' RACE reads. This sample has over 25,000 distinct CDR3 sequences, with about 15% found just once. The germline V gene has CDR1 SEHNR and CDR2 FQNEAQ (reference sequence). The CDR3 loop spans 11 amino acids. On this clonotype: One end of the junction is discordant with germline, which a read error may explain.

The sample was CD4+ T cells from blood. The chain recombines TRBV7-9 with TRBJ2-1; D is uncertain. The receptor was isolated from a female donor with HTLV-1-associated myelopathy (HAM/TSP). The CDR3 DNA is TGTGCAAGCAGCATAGTGTATGAGCAGTTCTTC. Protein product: CASSIVYEQFF.